Listed below are T cell receptor beta chains from one sample, sequenced in a study of Ad26.COV2.S vaccination and SARS-CoV-2 variants. The data were produced by immunoSEQ multiplex PCR, yet TCRdb's version contains in-frame clones alone and is incomplete. Among fewer than 55,000 clones listed, roughly four fifths were seen once. The sequencing here drew on peripheral blood, taken after recovery from COVID-19. The receptors were gathered from a human donor who had recovered from COVID-19. Both conserved end residues are part of each CDR3. The D gene is left open where the match is weak. Clone sizes are given selectively: once, few, many, or a class where the clone is expanded.

cdr3_nt: TGTGCCAGCAGTGGCGGGGTTGGGACCCAGTACTTC; cdr3_aa: CASSGGVGTQYF; v_call: TRBV2; d_call: -; clone_size: once; j_call: TRBJ2-5
cdr3_nt: TGTGCCAGTAGTCCCCCCGGCTGGGGGGAGGGTTATAGCAATCAGCCCCAGCATTTT; cdr3_aa: CASSPPGWGEGYSNQPQHF; v_call: TRBV19; d_call: -; clone_size: -; j_call: TRBJ1-5
cdr3_nt: TGTGCCAGCAGCCAAATTAATGAAAAACTGTTTTTT; cdr3_aa: CASSQINEKLFF; v_call: TRBV3-1/TRBV3-2; d_call: -; clone_size: -; j_call: TRBJ1-4
cdr3_nt: TGCGCCAGCAGCCTAGGGACCCAGCGACCGACCCAGTACTTC; cdr3_aa: CASSLGTQRPTQYF; v_call: TRBV5-1; d_call: -; clone_size: -; j_call: TRBJ2-5
cdr3_nt: TGTGCCAGCAGCCAAGATGGGCGGGAGAGGAACAATGAGCAGTTCTTC; cdr3_aa: CASSQDGRERNNEQFF; v_call: TRBV3-1/TRBV3-2; d_call: TRBD2; clone_size: -; j_call: TRBJ2-1
cdr3_nt: TGTGCCAGTAGTACCTACCACCAAGAGACCCAGTACTTC; cdr3_aa: CASSTYHQETQYF; v_call: TRBV19; d_call: -; clone_size: -; j_call: TRBJ2-5
cdr3_nt: TGTGCCAGCAGCCGGAGCTCCTACGAGCAGTACTTC; cdr3_aa: CASSRSSYEQYF; v_call: TRBV2; d_call: -; clone_size: -; j_call: TRBJ2-7
cdr3_nt: TGCGCCAGCAGCTCGATGACAGGGGGCGGCTTCACAGATACGCAGTATTTT; cdr3_aa: CASSSMTGGGFTDTQYF; v_call: TRBV5-1; d_call: TRBD1; clone_size: -; j_call: TRBJ2-3
cdr3_nt: TGTGCCAGCACCTCACAACGGAATGAGCAGTTCTTC; cdr3_aa: CASTSQRNEQFF; v_call: TRBV6-6; d_call: -; clone_size: once; j_call: TRBJ2-1
cdr3_nt: TGTGCCAGCAGTTTCCTTCAGCCCCAGCATTTT; cdr3_aa: CASSFLQPQHF; v_call: TRBV12-3/TRBV12-4; d_call: -; clone_size: -; j_call: TRBJ1-5
cdr3_nt: TGTGCCAGCAGCCTGACGACTAAATCTGGGGCCAACGTCCTGACTTTC; cdr3_aa: CASSLTTKSGANVLTF; v_call: TRBV2; d_call: -; clone_size: -; j_call: TRBJ2-6
cdr3_nt: TGCGCCAGCAGCTCGGGGGGCCTGAGCAATCAGCCCCAGCATTTT; cdr3_aa: CASSSGGLSNQPQHF; v_call: TRBV5-1; d_call: -; clone_size: -; j_call: TRBJ1-5
cdr3_nt: TGTGCCTGGAGTGACAGCAGGCAGCCCCAGCATTTT; cdr3_aa: CAWSDSRQPQHF; v_call: TRBV30; d_call: -; clone_size: -; j_call: TRBJ1-5
cdr3_nt: TGCAGCGTTGGAGGGGGCGGAAAACTGTTTTTT; cdr3_aa: CSVGGGGKLFF; v_call: TRBV29-1; d_call: TRBD1; clone_size: -; j_call: TRBJ1-4